A single sample is the source of the 32 T cell receptor beta chains below, sequenced in a study of T cell changes during pregnancy in multiple sclerosis. Libraries were prepared by immunoSEQ multiplex PCR; TCRdb keeps only in-frame clonotypes and omits some of them. There are about 24,000 clones in the sample; 85% to 90% occur only once, and 0.7% to 0.85% lies in the top ten. Source: CD4+ T cells from peripheral blood mononuclear cells, taken in the first trimester of pregnancy. Every receptor here comes from a female donor in good health, enrolled as a control in a pregnancy study.

The chain couples TRBV6-4 to TRBJ2-5, with 7 bases lining up with TRBD1. Germline V gene sequence: CDR1 MRHNA, CDR2 SNTAGT. This CDR3 region has 15 residues. After removal of 6 bases from V and 5 bases from J, the junction contained 12 bases not matched to a gene. The CDR3, as DNA: TGTGCCAGCAGCCTAAACAGGGGTTTGGGCGAGACCCAGTACTTC. Its translation is CASSLNRGLGETQYF.

This clone was recorded only once. The chain links TRBV5-4 to TRBJ1-2, with D perhaps TRBD1 (6 bases). The CDR3 extends over 15 amino acids. V gave up 2 bases and J gave up 4 bases, with 15 bases separating them. Germline V gives CDR1 SGHNT, CDR2 YYREEE (reference sequence). The CDR3 bases are TGTGCCAGCAGCTTCCCCGGACAGCAGAGCTATGGCTACACCTTC. Amino acids: CASSFPGQQSYGYTF.

This chain connects TRBV27 to TRBJ2-7; no reliable D call. Germline V gives CDR1 MNHEY, CDR2 SMNVEV (reference sequence). The ends were cut back, 10 bases at V and 0 bases at J, with 13 bases in the middle. The CDR3 loop spans 13 amino acids. The CDR3 sequence: CATAPRLSYEQYF. The DNA for the CDR3 is TGTGCCACAGCCCCGAGACTCTCCTACGAGCAGTACTTC.

This clone appeared once. The gene calls are TRBV4-1 and TRBJ2-3; 10 positions match TRBD2. Germline trimming cut 1 base from V and 0 bases from J; bases unmatched to any gene: 7. Germline assignment: CDR1 MGHRA and CDR2 YSYEKL. The CDR3 consists of 18 residues. The CDR3 DNA is TGCGCCAGCAGCCAAGGAGTTAGCGGGAGGACTAGCACAGATACGCAGTATTTT. Encoded protein: CASSQGVSGRTSTDTQYF.

This clone is a singleton in its sample. In DNA, the CDR3 is TGTGCCAGCAGGGGGACAGCCATGAACACTGAAGCTTTCTTT. Translated, it gives CASRGTAMNTEAFF. This chain joins TRBV2 and TRBJ1-1, with TRBD1 identical over 7 bases. The junction had 4 bases not matched to a gene; V was cut back by 6 bases and J by 0 bases. Germline CDR1 SNHLY, CDR2 FYNNEI. The CDR3 contains 14 residues.

The gene calls are TRBV5-1 and TRBJ2-2; 11 bases are shared with TRBD1. This CDR3 spans 16 amino acids. Trimming removed 6 bases from V and 7 bases from J; junction bases left unmatched: 11. CDR1 and CDR2 (germline): SGHRS, YFSETQ. The CDR3 spells CASNSGTGGRGGELFF. CDR3 nucleotides: TGCGCCAGCAACTCCGGGACAGGGGGGCGAGGCGGGGAGCTGTTTTTT.

This chain uses TRBV9 with TRBJ1-1; D is possibly TRBD1 (5 bases). The CDR3 length is 14 residues. Germline loops: CDR1 SGDLS, CDR2 YYNGEE. V lost 4 bases to trimming and J lost 3 bases, with 13 bases between them. The CDR3: CASSSPGTHTEAFF. The DNA of the CDR3 is TGTGCCAGCAGCTCCCCCGGGACTCACACTGAAGCTTTCTTT.

This chain uses TRBV5-1 with TRBJ2-1; TRBD2 matches 11 bases. The CDR3 loop spans 16 amino acids. V lost 3 bases and J lost 6; bases outside the gene matches: 8. Germline lookup yields CDR1 SGHRS and CDR2 YFSETQ. CDR3 DNA sequence: TGCGCCAGCAGCTACCATAGCGGGAGGGAGGCCAATGAGCAGTTCTTC. This sequence encodes CASSYHSGREANEQFF.

The chain recombines TRBV11-3 with TRBJ2-2; tentative D call: TRBD2 (5 bases). Germline V CDR1 and CDR2: SGHNT, YENEEA. Trimming shortened V by 5 bases and J by 7 bases, and 17 bases separated the two germline ends. This CDR3 is built from 15 residues. The CDR3 nucleotides read TGTGCCAGCAGCATCGCTAGCACCAAGGGCGGGGAGCTGTTTTTT. Translating gives CASSIASTKGGELFF.

The chain joins TRBV19 to TRBJ2-5; 10 nucleotides agree with TRBD2. This CDR3 is 17 amino acids long. Germline V gene lookup returns CDR1 LNHDA and CDR2 SQIVND (reference sequence). V trimming: 7 bases; J trimming: 5 bases; junction bases outside the gene matches: 16. In DNA, the CDR3 is TGTGCCAGTACCCCAGCGGGAGGGCTCTTCGGTTATGAGACCCAGTACTTC. Translated, it gives CASTPAGGLFGYETQYF.

Comments on this clone: Other DNA variants within this sample encode the same CDR3. The gene calls are TRBV19 and TRBJ2-1, with D possibly matching TRBD1 (6 bases). Trimming pared 6 bases from V and 1 base from J, leaving 13 bases between. Germline CDR1 is LNHDA and CDR2 is SQIVND (reference sequence). The CDR3 consists of 15 residues. This CDR3 reads CASSADRSSYNEQFF. CDR3 coding DNA: TGTGCCAGTAGCGCGGACAGATCTTCCTACAATGAGCAGTTCTTC.

This chain links TRBV9 with TRBJ2-3; tentative D call: TRBD2 (7 bases). CDR1 SGDLS and CDR2 YYNGEE come from the germline V gene. CDR3 length: 15 residues. V lost 4 bases and J 2 bases, leaving 14 bases between the germline ends. CDR3 residues: CASSRGGAFTDTQYF. CDR3 nucleotide sequence: TGTGCCAGCAGCCGAGGGGGGGCCTTCACAGATACGCAGTATTTT.

This clone occurred a few times. This sequence joins TRBV12-5 and TRBJ2-7; 9 bases agree with TRBD1. The CDR3 is 14 residues long. With 6 bases clipped from V and 5 bases from J, the junction kept 8 bases outside the gene matches. Germline lookup yields CDR1 LGHNT and CDR2 FRNRAP. The CDR3 loop reads CASGNGTGYHEQYF. CDR3 in DNA: TGTGCTAGTGGCAACGGGACAGGGTACCACGAGCAGTACTTC.

The gene calls are TRBV9 and TRBJ2-5, with 7 bases aligning to TRBD1. This CDR3 has 16 residues. The ends lost 0 bases at V and 0 bases at J; junction bases unmatched: 5. The germline gives CDR1 SGDLS, CDR2 YYNGEE. The CDR3 nucleotides are TGTGCCAGCAGCGTAGGAGGGACAGAGTACCAAGAGACCCAGTACTTC. It is translated as CASSVGGTEYQETQYF.

The chain is built from TRBV5-6 and TRBJ1-3; maybe TRBD1 (5 bases). Germline CDR1 reads SGHDT; CDR2 reads YYEEEE. The CDR3 spans 17 residues. Trimming removed 5 bases from V and 4 bases from J, with 22 bases in between. This chain's CDR3 is CASSHTGWGEEGNTIYF. CDR3 coding DNA: TGTGCCAGCAGTCATACCGGGTGGGGGGAAGAAGGAAACACCATATATTTT.

This clone showed up just a few times. The rearrangement links TRBV6-4 to TRBJ2-7; D perhaps matches TRBD1 (5 bases). The germline gives CDR1 MRHNA, CDR2 SNTAGT. The CDR3 runs to 15 residues. With 3 bases removed from V and 2 bases from J, the gap between germline ends came to 14 bases. The CDR3 sequence is CASSETVSPTYEQYF. As DNA, the CDR3 is TGTGCCAGCAGTGAGACAGTTTCCCCAACCTACGAGCAGTACTTC.

The chain carries TRBV5-1 and TRBJ2-2; 7 bases map to TRBD2. The V segment lost 2 bases and the J segment 6 bases; nucleotides outside the gene matches: 10. Per germline, CDR1 SGHRS and CDR2 YFSETQ. The CDR3 loop spans 16 amino acids. The CDR3: CASSFSVGGPAGELFF. DNA of the CDR3: TGCGCCAGCAGCTTTTCTGTGGGAGGGCCGGCCGGGGAGCTGTTTTTT.

The chain has TRBV7-9 and TRBJ1-5; TRBD1 agrees at 10 bases. The CDR3 spans 16 residues. J lost 3 bases, V lost 4 bases, and 6 bases had no gene match. The germline gives CDR1 SEHNR, CDR2 FQNEAQ (reference sequence). The CDR3 is CASSSPGTGDNQPQHF. CDR3 nucleotides: TGTGCCAGCAGCTCGCCCGGGACAGGGGACAATCAGCCCCAGCATTTT.

This sequence joins TRBV15 and TRBJ1-5; D remains unclear. V dropped 3 bases and J dropped 6 bases, with 9 bases sitting between them. CDR3 length equals 13 residues. Germline V gives CDR1 LNHNV, CDR2 YYDKDF (reference sequence). CDR3 in amino acids: CATSSALGQPQHF. CDR3 coding DNA: TGTGCCACCAGCAGTGCCCTCGGTCAGCCCCAGCATTTT.

The chain has TRBV7-9 and TRBJ2-5; 16 bases line up with TRBD2. The ends lost 5 bases at V and 11 bases at J; junction bases unmatched: 8. Per the germline V gene, CDR1 is SEHNR and CDR2 is FQNEAQ (reference sequence). This CDR3 region has 15 residues. In DNA form, the CDR3 reads TGTGCCAGCAGCCGGGGACTAGCGGGAGGGGAAGAGCAGTACTTC. Translating it yields CASSRGLAGGEEQYF.

The chain is built from TRBV28 and TRBJ2-2; tentatively, D is TRBD1 (6 bases). From germline, CDR1 is MDHEN and CDR2 SYDVKM. V was trimmed by 1 base and J by 1 base, leaving 7 bases between them. The CDR3 length is 15 residues. The chain's CDR3 is CASSLLGGNTGELFF. In nucleotides, the CDR3 is TGTGCCAGCAGTTTATTAGGGGGGAACACCGGGGAGCTGTTTTTT.

The V and J genes are TRBV7-3 and TRBJ1-1; D may be TRBD1 (5 bases). The CDR3 length is 13 residues. Deletions cut 5 bases from V and 11 bases from J, with 18 bases between. Germline loops: CDR1 SGHTA, CDR2 FQGTGA. The CDR3 here is CASSRSREAGAFF. The CDR3 region has the DNA TGTGCCAGCAGCAGGTCCAGGGAGGCCGGGGCTTTCTTT. Full variable domain (missing parts from reference TRBV7-3 and TRBJ1-1): GAGVSQTPSNKVTEKGKYVELRCDPISGHTALYWYRQSLGQGPEFLIYFQGTGAADDSGLPNDRFFAVRPEGSVSTLKIQRTERGDSAVYLCASSRSREAGAFFGQGTRLTVV.

This chain joins TRBV30 and TRBJ1-2, with D tentatively TRBD1 (6 bases). This CDR3 is 14 amino acids long. CDR1 is GTSNPN and CDR2 is SVGIG in the germline V gene (reference sequence). V was pared by 2 bases and J by 5 bases, with 15 bases between. The CDR3, as DNA: TGTGCCTGGAGTCAGGGCGGCAGGGGATATGGCTACACCTTC. Translated: CAWSQGGRGYGYTF.

The V gene is TRBV28, the J gene TRBJ1-4, with D unresolved. The CDR3 runs 17 residues. Trimming cost V 3 bases and J 0 bases, with 14 bases left between them. Germline-derived CDR1 and CDR2 are MDHEN and SYDVKM. CDR3 bases: TGTGCCAGCAGTTTGGCAAGTCTTACCGCAACTAATGAAAAACTGTTTTTT. Its translation is CASSLASLTATNEKLFF.

This chain uses TRBV5-8 with TRBJ2-1; unclear D gene. The ends were cut back, 1 base at V and 12 bases at J, with 5 bases in the middle. Looked up from germline, CDR1 is SGHTS and CDR2 is YDEGEE. The CDR3 spans 10 residues. The CDR3 coding sequence is TGTGCCAGCAGCTTGCCGGGGCAGTTCTTC. Protein sequence: CASSLPGQFF.

To note about this clone: The sample holds other DNA sequences that translate to the same CDR3. This sequence joins TRBV27 and TRBJ2-7; D is unresolved. Trimming took 3 bases from V and 4 from J, leaving 13 bases between them. In germline, CDR1 is MNHEY, CDR2 SMNVEV (reference sequence). CDR3 length equals 14 residues. The CDR3 reads CASSLLSVTYEQYF. The CDR3 DNA sequence: TGTGCCAGCAGTTTGCTTTCTGTAACTTACGAGCAGTACTTC.

The V gene is TRBV14, the J gene TRBJ1-2; D remains unclear. In germline, CDR1 is SGHDN, CDR2 FVKESK. V was clipped by 2 bases and J by 0 bases, with 10 bases between them. The CDR3 runs to 15 residues. The CDR3 DNA is TGTGCCAGCAGCCAACTACAGTCATCTAACTATGGCTACACCTTC. Protein product: CASSQLQSSNYGYTF.

The genes are TRBV7-9 and TRBJ1-1; D perhaps matches TRBD1 (6 bases). This CDR3 is built from 15 residues. Germline loops: CDR1 SEHNR, CDR2 FQNEAQ (reference sequence). V was cut by 3 bases and J by 1 base, with 12 bases left in between. The CDR3 loop is CASSFLAGANTEAFF. The CDR3 DNA is TGTGCCAGCAGCTTTTTGGCAGGGGCGAACACTGAAGCTTTCTTT.

The chain couples TRBV27 to TRBJ2-7, with a possible D match to TRBD2 (7 bases). The V end was cut by 1 base, the J end by 1 base, with 14 bases between. The CDR3 covers 16 residues. CDR1 MNHEY and CDR2 SMNVEV come from the germline V gene (reference sequence). In nucleotides, the CDR3 is TGTGCCAGCAGTTTATTGGGCGGGGGCGTATCCTACGAGCAGTACTTC. This gives the protein CASSLLGGGVSYEQYF.

V is TRBV6-1 and J is TRBJ2-1; TRBD2 matches 7 bases. The CDR3 spans 14 residues. V was pared by 3 bases and J by 6 bases, with 5 bases of the junction left unmatched. The germline CDR1 and CDR2 sequences are MNHNS and SASEGT. This chain's CDR3 is CASSDNWGGNEQFF. The CDR3 DNA follows: TGTGCCAGCAGTGACAACTGGGGGGGCAATGAGCAGTTCTTC.

This clone was seen only once. This rearrangement joins TRBV27 to TRBJ2-7; TRBD1 might be the D (5 bases). V lost 0 bases to trimming and J lost 7 bases, with 10 bases between them. The V gene's germline CDR1 is MNHEY and CDR2 SMNVEV (reference sequence). The CDR3 spans 13 residues. The CDR3 is CASSLSGAWEQYF. The DNA for the CDR3 is TGTGCCAGCAGTTTATCAGGGGCCTGGGAGCAGTACTTC.

The chain links TRBV18 to TRBJ2-7; 8 bases are a match to TRBD2. This CDR3 is built from 13 residues. In germline, CDR1 is KGHSH, CDR2 LQKENI. Germline trimming cut 4 bases from V and 4 bases from J; bases unmatched to any gene: 3. CDR3 region: CASSLPGGYEQYF. The CDR3 bases are TGTGCCAGCTCACTTCCGGGGGGGTACGAGCAGTACTTC.